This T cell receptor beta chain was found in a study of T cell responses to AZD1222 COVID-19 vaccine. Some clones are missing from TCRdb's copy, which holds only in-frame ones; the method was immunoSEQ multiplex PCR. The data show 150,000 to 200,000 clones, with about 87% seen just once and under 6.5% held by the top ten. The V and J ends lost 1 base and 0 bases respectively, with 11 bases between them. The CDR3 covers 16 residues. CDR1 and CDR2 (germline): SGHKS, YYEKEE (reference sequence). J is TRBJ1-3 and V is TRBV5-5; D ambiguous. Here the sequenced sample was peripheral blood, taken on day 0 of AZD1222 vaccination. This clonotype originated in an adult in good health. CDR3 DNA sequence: TGTGCCAGCAGCTTGATCCCGGGGAACTCTGGAAACACCATATATTTT. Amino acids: CASSLIPGNSGNTIYF.